This TCR beta chain appears in the sequencing data of a study of CD8+CD57+ T cells in acquired aplastic anemia. Concerning this clonotype itself: An end of the junction does not agree with germline; a read error may underlie this.

CDR3 and TCR beta VDJ profiling relied on genomic DNA as the template. MiXCR, applied by TCRdb to the reads, yields one record per CDR3 protein. The sample contains roughly 250,000 distinct CDR3 sequences, approximately 86% of which appear only once. Patients sequenced had flow cytometry evidence of CD8+CD57+ cell expansion. The CDR3 runs 13 residues. Germline V CDR1 and CDR2: LNHNV, YYDKDF (reference sequence). The source is a human donor with aplastic anemia. The sample comprised sorted CD4+, CD8+, or CD8+CD57+ T cells (not recorded which) from PBMCs. The chain uses TRBV15 and TRBJ2-3; D may be TRBD2 (7 bases). CDR3 amino acids: CASRGGGPATEYF. CDR3 bases: TGTGCCAGCAGGGGCGGGGGCCCAGCTACGGAGTATTTT.